Below, 20 T cell receptor beta chains from the same sample are listed, as sequenced in a study of T-cell reconstitution after alpha-beta-depleted transplantation in children. Preparing the TCRbeta library involved the use of unique molecular identifiers. TCRdb independently ran MiXCR on the PCR reads; one entry per CDR3 protein. The data contain approximately 400,000 distinct CDR3 sequences, 15% to 20% of them singletons. The sequencing here drew on PBMCs, mostly from graft donor cells, taken 360 days after TCRalphabeta/CD19-depleted stem cell transplant. These receptors were collected from a boy younger than two who had a stem cell transplant for Wiskott-Aldrich syndrome, so the T cells may come from the graft donor.

The V and J genes are TRBV24-1 and TRBJ1-2; D gene uncertain. CDR1 KGHDR and CDR2 SFDVKD come from the germline V gene. Trimming took 5 bases from V and 5 from J, leaving 20 bases between them. This CDR3 has 16 amino acids. The CDR3 DNA follows: TGTGCCACCAGTGCCCTCCCCGCCAGGACGAAATATGGCTACACCTTC. This codes for CATSALPARTKYGYTF.

The chain uses TRBV11-2 and TRBJ2-2, with 7 bases identical to TRBD2. V shed 4 bases and J 3 bases; nucleotides not matched to a gene: 8. The CDR3 has 16 amino acids. CDR1 is SGHAT, CDR2 FQNNGV, per germline. As DNA, the CDR3 is TGTGCCAGCAGCTCCACCGGGACTACCTACACCGGGGAGCTGTTTTTT. Protein: CASSSTGTTYTGELFF.

This clonotype was observed a handful of times. The rearrangement joins TRBV11-2 to TRBJ2-1, with D possibly being TRBD2 (5 bases). V was shortened by 7 bases and J by 5 bases, with 21 bases between the two germline ends. CDR1 is SGHAT, CDR2 FQNNGV, per germline. The CDR3 is 16 residues long. CDR3 residues: CASTLPGQNGNNEQFF. The CDR3 DNA sequence: TGTGCCAGCACTCTTCCTGGCCAAAACGGGAACAATGAGCAGTTCTTC.

The V gene is TRBV6-5, the J gene TRBJ2-7; 8 nucleotides match TRBD1. V shed 4 bases and J 4 bases; nucleotides not matched to a gene: 9. This CDR3 is built from 15 residues. Germline CDR1 reads MNHEY; CDR2 reads SVGAGI. CDR3 DNA sequence: TGTGCCAGCAGTTTCGGACAGGGAAAGTATTACGAGCAGTACTTC. This encodes CASSFGQGKYYEQYF.

This clonotype was detected only a few times. V gene TRBV5-1 combines with J gene TRBJ2-7; 8 nucleotides align to TRBD1. This CDR3 region has 14 residues. CDR1 and CDR2 (germline): SGHRS, YFSETQ. V gave up 4 bases and J gave up 2 bases; unmatched junction bases: 5. The CDR3 DNA reads as TGCGCCAGCAGCCCGGACAGGGCAGCCTACGAGCAGTACTTC. Translated: CASSPDRAAYEQYF.

This clonotype has ten or more counts. The V call is TRBV20-1, the J call TRBJ2-7; TRBD1 matches 9 bases. From germline, CDR1 is DFQATT and CDR2 SNEGSKA (reference sequence). This CDR3 is 12 amino acids long. The ends lost 6 bases at V and 4 bases at J; junction bases unmatched: 4. This CDR3 is CSATGGSYEQYF. CDR3 bases: TGCAGTGCCACAGGGGGCTCTTACGAGCAGTACTTC.

This chain links TRBV12-3 or TRBV12-4 with TRBJ2-3; D remains unclear. The CDR3 has 13 amino acids. V was shortened by 6 bases and J by 6 bases, with 13 bases between the two germline ends. The CDR3 spells CASRSLPGDTQYF. The CDR3 DNA reads as TGTGCCAGCAGGAGCCTCCCCGGGGATACGCAGTATTTT.

This clonotype occurred a few times. The chain combines TRBV6-2 or TRBV6-3 with TRBJ2-3; the match to TRBD2 covers 7 bases. Trimming cost V 6 bases and J 6 bases; bases outside gene matches: 15. The CDR3 has 16 residues. Germline values: CDR1 MNHEY, CDR2 SVGEGT. In DNA, the CDR3 is TGTGCCAGCAGGACAGTCTTCCGGACTAGGGCTGATACGCAGTATTTT. Protein sequence: CASRTVFRTRADTQYF.

This clonotype was observed a few times. This chain joins TRBV7-2 and TRBJ2-3, with TRBD1 matching over 11 bases. V was clipped by 5 bases and J by 6 bases; unmatched bases: 10. The CDR3 is 16 residues long. Germline CDR1 SGHTA, CDR2 FQGNSA. The CDR3 loop reads CASSARTGGAGDTQYF. The CDR3 coding sequence is TGTGCCAGCAGCGCCCGGACAGGGGGCGCTGGGGATACGCAGTATTTT.

This clonotype was seen more than once but under ten times. The V call is TRBV15, the J call TRBJ2-7; perhaps TRBD1 as D (6 bases). With 0 bases removed from V and 0 bases from J, the gap between germline ends came to 15 bases. Germline CDR1 LNHNV, CDR2 YYDKDF (reference sequence). The CDR3 sequence is 17 residues long. The CDR3 nucleotides are TGTGCCACCAGCAGAGATCCCACAGGGACCCTCTCCTACGAGCAGTACTTC. It encodes CATSRDPTGTLSYEQYF. Filled out from reference TRBV15 and TRBJ2-7, the complete variable domain reads DAMVIQNPRYQVTQFGKPVTLSCSQTLNHNVMYWYQQKSSQAPKLLFHYYDKDFNNEADTPDNFQSRRPNTSFCFLDIRSPGLGDTAMYLCATSRDPTGTLSYEQYFGPGTRLTVT.

This clonotype has a count of ten or more. CDR3 coding DNA: TGCAGTGCTAGAAACACCGGGGAGCTGTTTTTT. Translation: CSARNTGELFF. The J gene is TRBJ2-2, the V gene TRBV20-1; D remains ambiguous. The CDR3 length is 11 residues. V dropped 2 bases and J dropped 2 bases, with 0 bases sitting between them. Germline CDR1 DFQATT, CDR2 SNEGSKA (reference sequence).

This clonotype was detected ten times or more. V gene TRBV29-1 combines with J gene TRBJ1-1, with 8 bases matching TRBD1. V was clipped by 7 bases and J by 5 bases; unmatched bases: 6. CDR1 is SQVTM, CDR2 ANQGSEA, per germline. This CDR3 region has 12 residues. CDR3 residues: CSADRGLTEAFF. The CDR3, as DNA: TGCAGCGCAGACAGGGGACTAACTGAAGCTTTCTTT. The full variable domain, rest sourced from reference TRBV29-1 and TRBJ1-1, is SAVISQKPSRDICQRGTSLTIQCQVDSQVTMMFWYRQQPGQSLTLIATANQGSEATYESGFVIDKFPISRPNLTFSTLTVSNMSPEDSSIYLCSADRGLTEAFFGQGTRLTVV.

The sample holds a few counts of this clonotype. V is TRBV5-1 and J is TRBJ1-2; 8 bases are shared with TRBD1. The trim removed 0 bases at V and 4 bases at J, leaving 8 bases unmatched. CDR1 is SGHRS, CDR2 YFSETQ, per germline. This CDR3 has 16 residues. The CDR3 sequence is CASSLGMGTGFYGYTF. The DNA for the CDR3 is TGCGCCAGCAGCTTGGGTATGGGGACAGGATTCTATGGCTACACCTTC. The variable domain in full, with the rest retrieved from reference TRBV5-1 and TRBJ1-2, is KAGVTQTPRYLIKTRGQQVTLSCSPISGHRSVSWYQQTPGQGLQFLFEYFSETQRNKGNFPGRFSGRQFSNSRSEMNVSTLELGDSALYLCASSLGMGTGFYGYTFGSGTRLTVV.

The CDR3 DNA reads as TGTGCCAGCAGACGACCCTACAGGGGAGTCGACACTGAAGCTTTCTTT. Its protein product is CASRRPYRGVDTEAFF. The chain couples TRBV7-9 to TRBJ1-1; TRBD1 matches at 7 bases. This CDR3 spans 16 amino acids. Germline values: CDR1 SEHNR, CDR2 FQNEAQ (reference sequence). V shed 6 bases and J 3 bases; nucleotides not matched to a gene: 13.

This clonotype appeared a few times. The chain has TRBV24-1 and TRBJ2-1, with 13 bases lining up with TRBD2. CDR3 length equals 15 residues. V was clipped by 7 bases and J by 8 bases; unmatched bases: 7. Per germline, CDR1 KGHDR and CDR2 SFDVKD. The CDR3 coding sequence is TGTGCCACCAGACCCACTAGCGGGAGGGTGGATGAGCAGTTCTTC. Encoded protein: CATRPTSGRVDEQFF.

The chain employs TRBV20-1 and TRBJ2-7, with D possibly being TRBD1 or TRBD2 (5 bases each). The CDR3 is 13 amino acids. Germline CDR1 and CDR2: DFQATT and SNEGSKA (reference sequence). Between the trimmed V and J ends, which lost 6 bases and 4 bases, there was a span of 16 bases. The CDR3 bases are TGCAGTGCGAACCGGGACGGCGATTACGAGCAGTACTTC. Protein: CSANRDGDYEQYF.

This clonotype was seen only a few times. The rearrangement joins TRBV4-2 to TRBJ1-6, with 9 positions matching TRBD1. Per the germline V gene, CDR1 is LGHNA and CDR2 is YNFKEQ. There are 17 residues in the CDR3. With 1 base clipped from V and 7 bases from J, the junction kept 8 bases outside the gene matches. CDR3 nucleotides: TGTGCCAGCAGCCAAGTAAAGGGGGACAGGGTCAATTCACCCCTCCACTTT. This encodes CASSQVKGDRVNSPLHF.

The chain uses TRBV20-1 and TRBJ2-5, with TRBD2 matching over 8 bases. Per germline, CDR1 DFQATT and CDR2 SNEGSKA (reference sequence). The CDR3 is 14 residues long. Germline trimming cut 4 bases from V and 4 bases from J; bases unmatched to any gene: 8. CDR3 sequence: CSATSGPSLETQYF. In nucleotides, the CDR3 is TGCAGTGCTACTAGCGGGCCCTCCTTAGAGACCCAGTACTTC.

V is TRBV24-1 and J is TRBJ2-1; D uncertain. Germline values: CDR1 KGHDR, CDR2 SFDVKD. The CDR3 totals 13 residues. V was cut by 3 bases and J by 8 bases, with 10 bases left in between. The CDR3 DNA reads TGTGCCACCAGTGATCCGAGAGAAGATGAGCAGTTCTTC. Encoded protein: CATSDPREDEQFF.

The rearrangement joins TRBV10-3 to TRBJ2-2; 8 bases agree with TRBD1. Trimming took 3 bases from V and 6 from J; bases not matched to a gene: 6. This CDR3 is built from 15 residues. Germline V lookup: CDR1 ENHRY, CDR2 SYGVKD. This chain's CDR3 is CAISDPGQAPGELFF. The CDR3 nucleotides read TGTGCCATCAGTGATCCGGGACAGGCCCCCGGGGAGCTGTTTTTT.